Shown below are 10 T cell receptor beta chains from a single sample sequenced in a study of T cell responses to AZD1222 COVID-19 vaccine. Method: immunoSEQ multiplex PCR; TCRdb's copy keeps in-frame clones and lacks some. The sample includes over 150,000 clones, over 75% seen only once; the top ten take about 4.3%. Specimen: peripheral blood, collected 28 days after the second AZD1222 dose. The source is an adult who received the AZD1222 COVID-19 vaccine.

V is TRBV5-1 and J is TRBJ2-5, with a weak D call TRBD2 (5 bases). The CDR3 contains 13 residues. CDR1 SGHRS and CDR2 YFSETQ come from the germline V gene. Trimming pared 5 bases from V and 5 bases from J, leaving 13 bases between. The CDR3 reads CASRALRGETQYF. The CDR3 DNA reads as TGCGCCAGCAGGGCTCTGCGAGGGGAGACCCAGTACTTC.

This chain's CDR3 is CASSFGLLNYGYTF. CDR3 DNA sequence: TGTGCCAGCAGCTTCGGACTGCTGAACTATGGCTACACCTTC. This chain connects TRBV5-6 to TRBJ1-2; no clear D gene. CDR1 is SGHDT and CDR2 is YYEEEE in the germline V gene. V gave up 2 bases and J gave up 2 bases, with 10 bases separating them. This CDR3 has 14 amino acids.

The rearrangement links TRBV27 to TRBJ2-5; 7 nucleotides align to TRBD1. V lost 3 bases to trimming and J lost 4 bases; unmatched junction nucleotides: 8. Per the germline V gene, CDR1 is MNHEY and CDR2 is SMNVEV (reference sequence). The CDR3 covers 15 residues. CDR3 protein: CASSLYRGEGETQYF. The CDR3, as DNA: TGTGCCAGCAGTTTGTACAGGGGAGAGGGAGAGACCCAGTACTTC.

In DNA form, the CDR3 reads TGTGCCAGCAGTTACTCGAGGGGCTCCCTCTACGAGCAGTACTTC. Its translation: CASSYSRGSLYEQYF. The chain carries TRBV6-5 and TRBJ2-7, with D perhaps assigned TRBD1 or TRBD2 (5 bases each). V was shortened by 0 bases and J by 3 bases, with 12 bases between the two germline ends. The CDR3 is made up of 15 amino acids. Per the germline V gene, CDR1 is MNHEY and CDR2 is SVGAGI.

V is TRBV5-1 and J is TRBJ1-2, with TRBD1 as a possible D gene (5 bases). The V gene lost 0 bases and the J gene lost 8 bases, with 14 bases spanning the gap. The CDR3 loop spans 14 amino acids. The germline gives CDR1 SGHRS, CDR2 YFSETQ. The CDR3 reads CASSLEGTPRGYTF. Here the CDR3 DNA reads TGCGCCAGCAGCTTGGAAGGGACCCCGAGGGGCTACACCTTC.

The V call is TRBV6-5, the J call TRBJ2-7, with TRBD1 as a possible D gene (5 bases). CDR3 size: 15 residues. Trimming stripped 2 bases from V and 2 bases from J, with 13 bases between. Germline V lookup: CDR1 MNHEY, CDR2 SVGAGI. The CDR3 DNA reads TGTGCCAGCAGTTACCGCCAAGGCAGGGCCTACGAGCAGTACTTC. Translation gives CASSYRQGRAYEQYF.

V usage is TRBV3-1 (or the pseudogene TRBV3-2) and J usage is TRBJ2-1; 10 nucleotides agree with TRBD2. V lost 4 bases and J lost 7; bases outside the gene matches: 7. The germline gives CDR1 LGHDT, CDR2 YNNKEL (reference sequence). The CDR3 is 15 amino acids. CDR3 sequence (DNA): TGTGCCAGCAGCCTGCAACTAGCGGGGAGGAATGAGCAGTTCTTC. Protein sequence: CASSLQLAGRNEQFF.

The chain has TRBV3-1 (or the pseudogene TRBV3-2) and TRBJ1-3; D gene unclear. Germline V gene sequence: CDR1 LGHDT, CDR2 YNNKEL (reference sequence). The CDR3 length is 16 residues. V lost 5 bases and J lost 4, with 18 bases in between. The chain's CDR3 is CASSSSAGVRGNTIYF. The CDR3 DNA is TGTGCCAGCAGCTCCTCCGCCGGGGTAAGAGGAAACACCATATATTTT.

The rearrangement uses TRBV7-9 and TRBJ2-1; 8 bases match TRBD2. This CDR3 contains 16 residues. Germline CDR1 reads SEHNR; CDR2 reads FQNEAQ (reference sequence). V was clipped by 3 bases and J by 4 bases; unmatched bases: 8. CDR3 amino acids: CASSFRAGALYNEQFF. In DNA, the CDR3 is TGTGCCAGCAGCTTCAGAGCGGGGGCCCTATACAATGAGCAGTTCTTC.

Worth noting for this clone: Other DNA sequences from this sample encode an identical CDR3 as well. The rearrangement uses TRBV20-1 and TRBJ1-2; no definite D call. V dropped 6 bases and J dropped 5 bases, with 10 bases sitting between them. The CDR3 contains 11 residues. Germline V gene lookup returns CDR1 DFQATT and CDR2 SNEGSKA (reference sequence). This chain's CDR3 is CSASPGYGYTF. CDR3 in DNA: TGCAGTGCCTCCCCCGGGTATGGCTACACCTTC.